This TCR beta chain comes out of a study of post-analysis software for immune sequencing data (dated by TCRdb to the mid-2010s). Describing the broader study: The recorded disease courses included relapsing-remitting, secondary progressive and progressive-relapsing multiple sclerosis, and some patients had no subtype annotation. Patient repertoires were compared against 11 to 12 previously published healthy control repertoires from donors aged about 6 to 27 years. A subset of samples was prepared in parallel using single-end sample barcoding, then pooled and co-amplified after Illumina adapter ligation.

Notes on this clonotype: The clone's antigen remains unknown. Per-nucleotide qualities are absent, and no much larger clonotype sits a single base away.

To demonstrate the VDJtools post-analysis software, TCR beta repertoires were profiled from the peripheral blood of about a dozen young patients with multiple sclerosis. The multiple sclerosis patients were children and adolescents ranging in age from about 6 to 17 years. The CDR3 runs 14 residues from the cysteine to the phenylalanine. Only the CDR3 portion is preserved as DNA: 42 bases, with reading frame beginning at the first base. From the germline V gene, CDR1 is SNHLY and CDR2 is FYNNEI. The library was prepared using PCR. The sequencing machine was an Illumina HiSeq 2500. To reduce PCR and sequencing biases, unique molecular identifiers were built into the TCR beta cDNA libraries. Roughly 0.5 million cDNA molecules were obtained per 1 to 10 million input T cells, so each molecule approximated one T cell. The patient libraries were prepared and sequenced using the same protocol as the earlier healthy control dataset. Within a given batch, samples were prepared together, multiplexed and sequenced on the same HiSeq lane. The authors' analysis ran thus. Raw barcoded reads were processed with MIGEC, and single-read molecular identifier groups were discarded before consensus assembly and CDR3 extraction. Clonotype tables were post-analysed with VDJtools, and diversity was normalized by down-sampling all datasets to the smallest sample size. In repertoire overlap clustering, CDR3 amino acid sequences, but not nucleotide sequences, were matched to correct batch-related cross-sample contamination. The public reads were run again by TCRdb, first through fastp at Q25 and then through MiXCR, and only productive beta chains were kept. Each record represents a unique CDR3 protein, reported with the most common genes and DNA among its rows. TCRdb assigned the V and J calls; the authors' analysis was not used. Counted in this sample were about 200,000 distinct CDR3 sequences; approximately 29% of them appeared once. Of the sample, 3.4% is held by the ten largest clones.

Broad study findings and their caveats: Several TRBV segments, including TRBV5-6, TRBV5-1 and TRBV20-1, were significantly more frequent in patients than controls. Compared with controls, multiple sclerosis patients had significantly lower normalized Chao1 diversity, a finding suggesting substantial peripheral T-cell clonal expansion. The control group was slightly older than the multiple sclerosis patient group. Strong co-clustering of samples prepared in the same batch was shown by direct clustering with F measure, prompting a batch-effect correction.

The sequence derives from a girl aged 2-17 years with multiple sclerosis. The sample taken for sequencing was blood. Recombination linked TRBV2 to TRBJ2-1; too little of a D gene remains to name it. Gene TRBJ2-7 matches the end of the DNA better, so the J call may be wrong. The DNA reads TGTGCCAGCAGCCAGCAAAGCACCGACAATGAGCAGTACTTC. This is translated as CASSQQSTDNEQYF.